The sequence of this T cell receptor beta chain was determined in a study of shared clonotypes between healthy human individuals. Turning to the study itself: Three CD4 naive, three CD4 memory, two CD8 naive and one CD8 memory plate were used per donor.

The naive CD8 population came from CD45RO-negative cells selected for CCR7, without terminally differentiated effector memory CD45RA+ cells. As concerns this clone: Its specificity is unknown.

Study conclusions and caveats: Clonotype sharing across four donors was observed for around 5% of naive CD4 clonotypes.

After removal of 5 bases from V and 0 bases from J, the junction contained 14 bases not matched to a gene. CDR1 MDHEN and CDR2 SYDVKM come from the germline V gene. The CDR3 is 20 amino acids. Sequencing used immunoSEQ multiplex PCR; TCRdb keeps in-frame clones, though not all of them. The table includes around 2,000,000 clones, about 92% detected once. This chain links TRBV28 with TRBJ1-4; 11 bases agree with TRBD1. This receptor was identified in a man aged 18 to 30 in good health. Some clones in this sample may be carry-over from other donors' samples. The specimen was naive CD8+ T cells from PBMCs. The CDR3 loop is CASSPLGQGAILPTNEKLFF. Here the CDR3 DNA reads TGTGCCAGCAGTCCCCTTGGACAGGGGGCGATCCTACCAACTAATGAAAAACTGTTTTTT.